This TCR beta chain emerged from a study of liver allograft versus peripheral blood T cells. Study-level information: Within transplanted livers, the T cell receptor repertoires were examined and compared against the repertoires present in the peripheral blood of liver transplant recipients. The study's findings and limits: Repertoires of T cell receptors in liver allografts reportedly differed from peripheral blood repertoires.

Each CDR3 protein gets one entry after TCRdb re-called the reads with MiXCR. The sample has 8,800 or so distinct CDR3 sequences, less than 20% seen once. By sample fraction, this clonotype is medium-sized. Its antigen remains unidentified. This sequence was found in a human patient who had a liver transplant. Some T cells may arise from the graft donor.

The CDR3, as DNA: TGTGCCAGCAGCTTTGAGGCGGTGTCGGGAAACACCATATATTTT. As protein: CASSFEAVSGNTIYF. The chain has TRBV6-1 and TRBJ1-3; D call uncertain. Deletions cut 6 bases from V and 4 bases from J, with 16 bases between. The CDR3 has 15 amino acids. Germline lookup yields CDR1 MNHNS and CDR2 SASEGT.